A single sample gave rise to the 14 T cell receptor beta chains below, sequenced in a study of cytomegalovirus exposure and HLA in healthy donors. The study ran its PCR with 60 Vbeta and 13 Jbeta primers. TCRdb keeps only in-frame clones here, not all; method: immunoSEQ multiplex PCR. This table has 150,000 to 200,000 clones, about 80% appearing once. Sequencing was carried out using PBMCs. The receptor set was obtained from a woman in her 40s in good health and CMV-seronegative.

The V and J genes are TRBV28 and TRBJ1-2; D perhaps matches TRBD1 (6 bases). The CDR3 covers 13 residues. The germline CDR1 and CDR2 sequences are MDHEN and SYDVKM. Trimming took 7 bases from V and 3 from J, leaving 12 bases between them. CDR3 loop: CASNTGQYYGYTF. The CDR3 DNA reads TGTGCCAGCAATACAGGACAGTACTATGGCTACACCTTC.

CDR3 sequence (DNA): TGCGCCAGCAGCCAACGGGACTCCCTGCCCGGGGAGCTGTTTTTT. This sequence encodes CASSQRDSLPGELFF. The chain is built from TRBV4-1 and TRBJ2-2; tentatively, D is TRBD2 (6 bases). CDR3 size: 15 residues. Per germline, CDR1 MGHRA and CDR2 YSYEKL. Between the trimmed V and J ends, which lost 2 bases and 6 bases, there was a span of 13 bases.

The CDR3 bases are TGTGCCAGCAGCTCGGGTTGGTACGAGCAGTACTTC. This codes for CASSSGWYEQYF. The chain is built from TRBV7-2 and TRBJ2-7; D uncertain. Deletions cut 4 bases from V and 4 bases from J, with 8 bases between. Germline-derived CDR1 and CDR2 are SGHTA and FQGNSA. The CDR3 has 12 amino acids.

V gene TRBV6-1 combines with J gene TRBJ2-5; D is possibly TRBD1 (6 bases). Germline V gene sequence: CDR1 MNHNS, CDR2 SASEGT. This CDR3 comprises 13 residues. Trimming took 11 bases from V and 3 from J, leaving 16 bases between them. The CDR3 here is CAGKDRNEETQYF. The CDR3 DNA reads as TGTGCCGGGAAGGACAGAAACGAAGAGACCCAGTACTTC.

The V and J genes are TRBV14 and TRBJ1-2, with no clear D. The V end was cut by 0 bases, the J end by 8 bases, with 13 bases between. There are 14 residues in the CDR3. The V gene's germline CDR1 is SGHDN and CDR2 FVKESK. The CDR3 bases are TGTGCCAGCAGCCAAGATCAATATGGCACGGGCTACACCTTC. Translated: CASSQDQYGTGYTF.

The chain combines TRBV5-1 with TRBJ1-2; TRBD1 matches 7 bases. The trim removed 2 bases at V and 2 bases at J, leaving 3 bases unmatched. Germline V lookup: CDR1 SGHRS, CDR2 YFSETQ. This CDR3 is built from 14 residues. CDR3 amino acids: CASSFEGANYGYTF. For the CDR3, the DNA is TGCGCCAGCAGCTTCGAGGGGGCGAACTATGGCTACACCTTC.

This chain joins TRBV13 and TRBJ1-2, with 9 bases lining up with TRBD1. The ends lost 0 bases at V and 8 bases at J; junction bases unmatched: 7. The CDR3 length is 15 residues. Germline lookup yields CDR1 PRHDT and CDR2 FYEKMQ (reference sequence). This CDR3 is CASSLGLQGARGYTF. CDR3 bases: TGTGCCAGCAGCTTAGGCTTACAGGGGGCCAGAGGCTACACCTTC.

The chain has TRBV29-1 and TRBJ1-5; TRBD1 matches at 9 bases. This CDR3 spans 14 amino acids. The germline V gene has CDR1 SQVTM and CDR2 ANQGSEA. V trimming: 7 bases; J trimming: 5 bases; junction bases outside the gene matches: 9. For the CDR3, the DNA is TGCAGCGCCTCCGAGGGACAGGGTGATCAGCCCCAGCATTTT. It yields the protein CSASEGQGDQPQHF.

V and J are TRBV2 and TRBJ2-2; tentative D call: TRBD2 (6 bases). V lost 10 bases and J 0 bases, leaving 12 bases between the germline ends. This CDR3 is built from 14 residues. Germline CDR1 reads SNHLY; CDR2 reads FYNNEI. DNA for the CDR3: TGTGCCAACAGGACTATCGCGAACACCGGGGAGCTGTTTTTT. Encoded protein: CANRTIANTGELFF.

This rearrangement joins TRBV30 to TRBJ1-1; no clear D. Germline loops: CDR1 GTSNPN, CDR2 SVGIG (reference sequence). This CDR3 has 14 amino acids. Trimming shortened V by 3 bases and J by 5 bases, and 16 bases separated the two germline ends. CDR3 sequence reads: CAWSAGNSRTEAFF. CDR3 nucleotide sequence: TGTGCCTGGAGCGCGGGCAATTCGAGAACTGAAGCTTTCTTT.

The V and J genes are TRBV6-1 and TRBJ2-5, with TRBD1 matching 8 bases. CDR1 MNHNS and CDR2 SASEGT come from the germline V gene. Germline trimming cut 3 bases from V and 4 bases from J; bases unmatched to any gene: 10. This CDR3 is built from 16 residues. DNA of the CDR3: TGTGCCAGCAGTGATGCGGACAGGGACCTCCGAGAGACCCAGTACTTC. As protein: CASSDADRDLRETQYF.

This rearrangement joins TRBV7-2 to TRBJ2-7; weak D call: TRBD2 (7 bases). Germline V lookup: CDR1 SGHTA, CDR2 FQGNSA. CDR3 length equals 15 residues. Between the trimmed V and J ends, which lost 5 bases and 2 bases, there was a span of 16 bases. CDR3 in amino acids: CASSHGGQGAYEQYF. The CDR3 DNA reads TGTGCCAGCAGCCACGGGGGGCAAGGGGCCTACGAGCAGTACTTC.

The chain recombines TRBV11-2 with TRBJ1-5; 8 nucleotides match TRBD1. V lost 1 base and J lost 6; bases outside the gene matches: 8. Germline-derived CDR1 and CDR2 are SGHAT and FQNNGV. This CDR3 spans 16 amino acids. This CDR3 reads CASSLGHAGGGQPQHF. In DNA form, the CDR3 reads TGTGCCAGCAGCTTAGGGCATGCAGGGGGCGGTCAGCCCCAGCATTTT.

This clone appeared once. This chain connects TRBV13 to TRBJ1-2, with D maybe TRBD1 (5 bases). The CDR3 runs 13 residues. The V gene's germline CDR1 is PRHDT and CDR2 FYEKMQ (reference sequence). Trimming cost V 5 bases and J 5 bases, with 12 bases left between them. CDR3 protein: CASSPQGSYGYTF. CDR3 sequence (DNA): TGTGCCAGCAGCCCTCAGGGCAGTTATGGCTACACCTTC.